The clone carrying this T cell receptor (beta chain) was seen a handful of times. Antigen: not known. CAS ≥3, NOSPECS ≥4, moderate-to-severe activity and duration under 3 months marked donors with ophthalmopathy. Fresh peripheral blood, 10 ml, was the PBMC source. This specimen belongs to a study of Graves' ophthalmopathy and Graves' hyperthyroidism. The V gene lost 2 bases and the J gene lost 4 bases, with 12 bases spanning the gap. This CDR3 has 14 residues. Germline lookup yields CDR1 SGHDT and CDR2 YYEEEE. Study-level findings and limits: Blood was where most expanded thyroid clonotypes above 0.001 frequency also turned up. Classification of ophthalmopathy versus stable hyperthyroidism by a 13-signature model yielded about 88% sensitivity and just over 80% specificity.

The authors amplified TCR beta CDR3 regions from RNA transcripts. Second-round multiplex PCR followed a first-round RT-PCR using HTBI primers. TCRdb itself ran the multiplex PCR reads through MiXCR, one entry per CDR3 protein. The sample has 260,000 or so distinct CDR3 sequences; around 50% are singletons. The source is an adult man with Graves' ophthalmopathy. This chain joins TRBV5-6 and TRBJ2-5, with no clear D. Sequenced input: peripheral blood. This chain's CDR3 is CASSLGGIVETQYF. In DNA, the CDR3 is TGTGCCAGCAGCTTAGGTGGTATCGTAGAGACCCAGTACTTC.